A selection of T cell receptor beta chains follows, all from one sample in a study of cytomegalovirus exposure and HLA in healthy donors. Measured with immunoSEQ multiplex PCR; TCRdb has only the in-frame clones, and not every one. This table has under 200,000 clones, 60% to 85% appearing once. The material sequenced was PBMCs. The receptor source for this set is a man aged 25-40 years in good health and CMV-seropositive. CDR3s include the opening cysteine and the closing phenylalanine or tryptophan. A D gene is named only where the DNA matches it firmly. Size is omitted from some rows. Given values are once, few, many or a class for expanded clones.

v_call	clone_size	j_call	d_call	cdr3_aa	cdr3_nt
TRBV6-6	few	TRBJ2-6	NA	CASSNRQVSGANVLTF	TGTGCCAGCAGCAATAGACAGGTCTCTGGGGCCAACGTCCTGACTTTC
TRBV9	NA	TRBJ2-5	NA	CASSPRTASGTQYF	TGTGCCAGCAGCCCTAGGACAGCCTCGGGAACCCAGTACTTC
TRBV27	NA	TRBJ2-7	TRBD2	CASSSGGTSYEQYF	TGTGCCAGCTCCAGCGGGGGGACTTCCTACGAGCAGTACTTC
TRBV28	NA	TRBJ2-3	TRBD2	CASSSGGGADTQYF	TGTGCCAGCAGTTCCGGCGGGGGGGCAGATACGCAGTATTTT
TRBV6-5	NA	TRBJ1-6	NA	CASSYSGGNNSPLHF	TGTGCCAGCAGTTACTCGGGGGGTAATAATTCACCCCTCCACTTT
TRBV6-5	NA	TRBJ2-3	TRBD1	CASSYGTGRADTQYF	TGTGCCAGCAGTTACGGGACAGGGAGGGCAGATACGCAGTATTTT
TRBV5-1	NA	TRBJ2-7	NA	CASSQGTSAVYEQYF	TGCGCCAGCAGCCAAGGGACTTCCGCCGTGTACGAGCAGTACTTC
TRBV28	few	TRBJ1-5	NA	CASSPGQGLQPQHF	TGTGCCAGCAGCCCAGGGCAGGGACTTCAGCCCCAGCATTTT
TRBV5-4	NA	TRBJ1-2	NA	CASSLEAGVDYGYTF	TGTGCCAGCAGCTTGGAGGCGGGGGTCGACTATGGCTACACCTTC
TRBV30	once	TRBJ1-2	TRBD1	CAWSARQGEGYTF	TGTGCCTGGAGTGCCCGACAGGGAGAGGGCTACACCTTC
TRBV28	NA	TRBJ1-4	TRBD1	CASSAGQRFNEKLFF	TGTGCCAGCAGTGCGGGACAGCGCTTTAATGAAAAACTGTTTTTT
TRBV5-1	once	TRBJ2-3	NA	CASSADGGGDTQYF	TGCGCCAGCAGCGCGGATGGGGGGGGCGATACGCAGTATTTT
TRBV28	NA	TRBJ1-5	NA	CASSRGTGRGSSNQPQHF	TGTGCCAGCAGTCGTGGTACAGGCCGTGGCTCTAGCAATCAGCCCCAGCATTTT
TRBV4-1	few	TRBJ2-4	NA	CASSQDSVAKNIQYF	TGCGCCAGCAGCCAAGATAGTGTAGCCAAAAACATTCAGTACTTC
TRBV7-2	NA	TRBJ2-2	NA	CASSLVSDTGELFF	TGTGCCAGCAGCTTAGTCTCGGACACCGGGGAGCTGTTTTTT
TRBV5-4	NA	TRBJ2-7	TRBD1	CASSPTGGSLYEQYF	TGTGCCAGCAGCCCAACAGGGGGTTCCCTTTACGAGCAGTACTTC
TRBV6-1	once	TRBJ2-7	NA	CASDSFSYEQYF	TGTGCCAGCGACAGCTTCTCCTACGAGCAGTACTTC
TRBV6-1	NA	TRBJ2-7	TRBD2	CASSEVGTSVYEQYF	TGTGCCAGCAGTGAAGTCGGGACTAGCGTCTACGAGCAGTACTTC
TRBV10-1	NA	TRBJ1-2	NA	CASPQGSHYGYTF	TGCGCCAGCCCTCAGGGTAGTCACTATGGCTACACCTTC
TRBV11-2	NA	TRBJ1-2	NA	CASSSLRLVRDGYTF	TGTGCCAGCAGCTCTTTGCGGCTCGTACGGGATGGCTACACCTTC
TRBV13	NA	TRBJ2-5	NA	CASSLTLGGKETQYF	TGTGCCAGCAGCCTCACTTTAGGGGGAAAAGAGACCCAGTACTTC
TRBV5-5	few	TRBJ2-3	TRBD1	CASSNPGQGTDTQYF	TGTGCCAGCAGCAATCCGGGACAGGGCACAGATACGCAGTATTTT
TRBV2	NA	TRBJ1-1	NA	CASSDRLGYTEAFF	TGTGCCAGCAGTGACCGGCTCGGGTACACTGAAGCTTTCTTT
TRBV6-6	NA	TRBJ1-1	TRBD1	CASSSQGATNTEAFF	TGTGCCAGCAGTTCCCAGGGGGCAACGAACACTGAAGCTTTCTTT
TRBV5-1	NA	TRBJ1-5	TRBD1	CASSLSGTGREPQHF	TGCGCCAGCAGCCTCTCCGGGACAGGAAGGGAGCCCCAGCATTTT
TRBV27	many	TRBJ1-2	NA	CASSFKAGGYGYTF	TGTGCCAGCAGTTTTAAGGCAGGAGGCTATGGCTACACCTTC
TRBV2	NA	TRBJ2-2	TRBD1	CASLGQSTGELFF	TGTGCCAGCCTGGGACAGAGCACCGGGGAGCTGTTTTTT
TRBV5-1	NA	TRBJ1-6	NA	CASSQIPQGGDSPLHF	TGCGCCAGCAGTCAAATACCACAGGGAGGGGATTCACCCCTCCACTTT
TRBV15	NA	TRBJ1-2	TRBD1	CATSRARGQGDGYTF	TGTGCCACCAGCAGAGCAAGGGGACAGGGGGATGGCTACACCTTC
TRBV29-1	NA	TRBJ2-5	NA	CSVVTGETQYF	TGCAGCGTTGTGACTGGAGAGACCCAGTACTTC
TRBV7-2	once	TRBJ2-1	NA	CASSLARNDNEQFF	TGTGCCAGCAGCTTAGCCAGGAATGACAATGAGCAGTTCTTC
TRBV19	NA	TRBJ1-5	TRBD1	CASSTWTGGGNQPQHF	TGTGCCAGTAGTACCTGGACAGGGGGCGGCAATCAGCCCCAGCATTTT
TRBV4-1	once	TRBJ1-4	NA	CASSPTSDRPEKLFF	TGCGCCAGCAGCCCAACAAGCGATCGGCCTGAAAAACTGTTTTTT
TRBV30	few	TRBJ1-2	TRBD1	CAWSVRDRGDYGYTF	TGTGCCTGGAGTGTACGTGACAGGGGAGACTATGGCTACACCTTC
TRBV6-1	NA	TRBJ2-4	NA	CASSESGPGGNIQYF	TGTGCCAGCAGTGAATCGGGACCCGGGGGAAACATTCAGTACTTC
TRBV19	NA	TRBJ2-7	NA	CASSTARTAFYEQYF	TGTGCCAGTAGTACCGCGCGGACAGCTTTCTACGAGCAGTACTTC
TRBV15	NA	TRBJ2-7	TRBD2	CATSTRGAGEYEQYF	TGTGCCACCAGCACCCGAGGCGCGGGGGAATACGAGCAGTACTTC
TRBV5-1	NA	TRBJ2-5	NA	CASSKTTPGHGVETQYF	TGCGCCAGCAGCAAAACCACCCCGGGACACGGCGTGGAGACCCAGTACTTC
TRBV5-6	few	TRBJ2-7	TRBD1	CASSVTGTGFYEQYF	TGTGCCAGCAGCGTCACCGGGACAGGGTTCTACGAGCAGTACTTC
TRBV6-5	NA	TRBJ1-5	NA	CASRGVDQPQHF	TGTGCCAGCAGGGGAGTTGATCAGCCCCAGCATTTT
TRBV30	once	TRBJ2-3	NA	CAWNGAGSTDTQYF	TGTGCCTGGAACGGGGCGGGGAGCACAGATACGCAGTATTTT
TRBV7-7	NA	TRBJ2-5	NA	CASSPGAQETQYF	TGTGCCAGCAGCCCTGGAGCGCAAGAGACCCAGTACTTC
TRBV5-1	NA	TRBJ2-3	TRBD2	CASSTKTSGAWTDTQYF	TGCGCCAGCAGCACTAAAACTAGCGGGGCCTGGACAGATACGCAGTATTTT
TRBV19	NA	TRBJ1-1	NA	CASSIAVNTEAFF	TGTGCCAGTAGTATAGCCGTGAACACTGAAGCTTTCTTT
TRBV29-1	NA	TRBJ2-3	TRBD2	CSVAAGETYSTDTQYF	TGCAGCGTTGCAGCGGGGGAGACATATAGCACAGATACGCAGTATTTT
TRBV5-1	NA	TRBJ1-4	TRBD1	CASSLGPRTGDNEKLFF	TGCGCCAGCAGCTTGGGACCGAGGACAGGAGATAATGAAAAACTGTTTTTT
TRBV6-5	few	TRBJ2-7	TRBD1	CASSRVTGAYEQYF	TGTGCCAGCAGTCGCGTGACAGGGGCCTACGAGCAGTACTTC
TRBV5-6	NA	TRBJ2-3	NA	CASSPGPGVFSTDTQYF	TGTGCCAGCAGCCCCGGACCGGGGGTTTTTAGCACAGATACGCAGTATTTT
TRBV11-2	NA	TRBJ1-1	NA	CASTLTVMNTEAFF	TGTGCCAGCACCTTGACAGTGATGAACACTGAAGCTTTCTTT
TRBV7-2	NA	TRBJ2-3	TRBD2	CASSLRPTGGGASRDTQYF	TGTGCCAGCAGCTTAAGGCCGACTGGCGGGGGGGCCAGTAGAGATACGCAGTATTTT
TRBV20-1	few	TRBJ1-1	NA	CSAGSEAFF	TGCAGTGCGGGCAGTGAAGCTTTCTTT
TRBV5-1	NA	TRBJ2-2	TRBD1	CASSRTGTGGTGELFF	TGCGCCAGCAGCCGGACCGGGACAGGGGGCACCGGGGAGCTGTTTTTT
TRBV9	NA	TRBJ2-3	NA	CASSVDQAPVPYTQYF	TGTGCCAGCAGCGTAGATCAGGCCCCGGTCCCCTATACGCAGTATTTT